These 24 T cell receptor beta chains were all obtained from the same sample, sequenced in a study of control samples from healthy donors and cancer patients (dated by TCRdb to 2020 to 2022). Library preparation used the immunoSEQ multiplex PCR assay. In its TCRdb copy, this immuneACCESS table keeps in-frame sequences only and misses some clones. Where compared with another copy, unresolved V genes explain less than half of these, and the others have no known cause. The table for this sample lists some 170,000 clones; over 95% of them were counted only once. Approximately 1% of the sample lies in the top ten. The sample was blood. The receptors were sampled from a woman in her twenties or thirties in good health.

The V gene is TRBV30, the J gene TRBJ2-3, with 9 bases that match TRBD2. With 3 bases clipped from V and 0 bases from J, the junction kept 13 bases outside the gene matches. Germline V gives CDR1 GTSNPN, CDR2 SVGIG (reference sequence). This CDR3 comprises 18 residues. The CDR3 loop reads CAWRGGTSGFWSTDTQYF. The CDR3 nucleotides are TGTGCCTGGAGGGGAGGTACTAGCGGGTTTTGGAGCACAGATACGCAGTATTTT.

This sequence joins TRBV28 and TRBJ1-4, with D possibly TRBD1 on 5 matching bases. V was shortened by 5 bases and J by 6 bases, with 16 bases between the two germline ends. The V gene's germline CDR1 is MDHEN and CDR2 SYDVKM. This CDR3 has 15 amino acids. CDR3 DNA sequence: TGTGCCAGCAGTATCAGCTGGGGCTTGTATGAAAAACTGTTTTTT. The encoded protein is CASSISWGLYEKLFF.

As concerns this clone: This same CDR3 is encoded by further DNA sequences in the sample. The V gene is TRBV12-3 or TRBV12-4, the J gene TRBJ1-1, with D hard to call. The CDR3 totals 12 residues. V was shortened by 2 bases and J by 6 bases, with 7 bases between the two germline ends. The CDR3 loop reads CASSLTGAEAFF. The CDR3 DNA follows: TGTGCCAGCAGTTTAACTGGGGCTGAAGCTTTCTTT.

The J gene is TRBJ1-1, the V gene TRBV2; 7 bases line up with TRBD1. The CDR3 runs 15 residues. Germline V gene sequence: CDR1 SNHLY, CDR2 FYNNEI. J gave up 2 bases and V 4 bases, and 7 bases lay outside the gene matches. The CDR3 bases are TGTGCCAGCAGTGCCCAGGGGGGAGATAACACTGAAGCTTTCTTT. Protein sequence: CASSAQGGDNTEAFF.

Worth noting for this clone: Other DNA sequences from this sample encode an identical CDR3 as well. This chain connects TRBV12-3 or TRBV12-4 to TRBJ2-7; D possibly corresponds to TRBD2 (5 bases). This CDR3 spans 12 amino acids. Trimming pared 1 base from V and 6 bases from J, leaving 7 bases between. The CDR3 sequence: CASSLVRGEQYF. The DNA of the CDR3 is TGTGCCAGCAGTTTAGTACGGGGCGAGCAGTACTTC.

The CDR3 spells CASSPGRDWKNTEAFF. CDR3 nucleotides: TGTGCCAGCAGCCCGGGGAGGGACTGGAAGAACACTGAAGCTTTCTTT. This chain uses TRBV4-2 with TRBJ1-1, with D possibly TRBD1 on 5 matching bases. The CDR3 is 16 residues long. Germline CDR1 LGHNA, CDR2 YNFKEQ. Trimming pared 4 bases from V and 1 base from J, leaving 16 bases between.

The V call is TRBV5-1, the J call TRBJ1-2; 8 bases agree with TRBD1. The junction had 2 bases not matched to a gene; V was cut back by 4 bases and J by 6 bases. From germline, CDR1 is SGHRS and CDR2 YFSETQ. The CDR3 length is 12 residues. CDR3 DNA sequence: TGCGCCAGCAGCCTGGACAGGGATGGCTACACCTTC. Amino acids: CASSLDRDGYTF. The variable domain in full, completed from reference TRBV5-1 and TRBJ1-2, reads KAGVTQTPRYLIKTRGQQVTLSCSPISGHRSVSWYQQTPGQGLQFLFEYFSETQRNKGNFPGRFSGRQFSNSRSEMNVSTLELGDSALYLCASSLDRDGYTFGSGTRLTVV.

The chain has TRBV6-2 or TRBV6-3 and TRBJ2-3, with 8 bases aligning to TRBD2. Germline-derived CDR1 and CDR2 are MNHEY and SVGEGT. V was pared by 0 bases and J by 4 bases, with 9 bases of the junction left unmatched. This CDR3 is built from 17 residues. The chain's CDR3 is CASSYSNRAGAPDTQYF. The CDR3 region has the DNA TGTGCCAGCAGTTACTCGAATCGAGCGGGAGCCCCAGATACGCAGTATTTT.

The chain has TRBV2 and TRBJ1-5, with D uncertain. There are 13 residues in the CDR3. The germline gives CDR1 SNHLY, CDR2 FYNNEI. Trimming left V 0 bases short and J 8 bases short, with 8 bases between. DNA of the CDR3: TGTGCCAGCAGTGAAGCCGGGAGAGAGCCCCAGCATTTT. Encoded protein: CASSEAGREPQHF. Based on the CDR3 plus reference TRBV2 and TRBJ1-5, the full variable domain is EPEVTQTPSHQVTQMGQEVILRCVPISNHLYFYWYRQILGQKVEFLVSFYNNEISEKSEIFDDQFSVERPDGSNFTLKIRSTKLEDSAMYFCASSEAGREPQHFGDGTRLSIL.

The chain employs TRBV29-1 and TRBJ2-3, with D tentatively TRBD2 (6 bases). The germline V gene encodes CDR1 SQVTM and CDR2 ANQGSEA. The CDR3 runs to 15 residues. V lost 3 bases and J 0 bases, leaving 13 bases between the germline ends. Written as DNA, the CDR3 is TGCAGCGTTGATAGAGCGGGCCCTAGCACAGATACGCAGTATTTT. This encodes CSVDRAGPSTDTQYF.

This chain connects TRBV6-5 to TRBJ1-5, with no clear D. CDR1 and CDR2 from the germline V gene are MNHEY and SVGAGI. V was cut by 7 bases and J by 0 bases, with 7 bases left in between. This CDR3 comprises 13 residues. The CDR3, as DNA: TGTGCCAGCACGGTGAATAGCAATCAGCCCCAGCATTTT. Its translation is CASTVNSNQPQHF.

The chain recombines TRBV30 with TRBJ1-3; D uncertain. The CDR3 covers 15 residues. V lost 3 bases and J 2 bases, leaving 14 bases between the germline ends. The germline gives CDR1 GTSNPN, CDR2 SVGIG (reference sequence). The CDR3 nucleotides are TGTGCCTGGAGGAGGCTAAACGGGGCTGGAAACACCATATATTTT. It encodes CAWRRLNGAGNTIYF.

The chain's CDR3 is CATSSILRFEMGTSGSLYEQYF. CDR3 DNA: TGTGCCACCAGCAGCATACTTAGATTTGAAATGGGGACTAGCGGGAGTTTATACGAGCAGTACTTC. The V call is TRBV15, the J call TRBJ2-7, with 14 bases matching TRBD2. From germline, CDR1 is LNHNV and CDR2 YYDKDF (reference sequence). V lost 3 bases, J lost 4 bases, and 23 bases stayed unmatched. The CDR3 contains 22 residues.

The V gene is TRBV7-3, the J gene TRBJ2-3; D remains unclear. The germline gives CDR1 SGHTA, CDR2 FQGTGA. The V end lost 5 bases, the J end lost 2 bases, and 11 bases lay between the germline ends. The CDR3 is 14 amino acids. CDR3 region: CASSPSRTTDTQYF. Written as DNA, the CDR3 is TGTGCCAGCAGCCCCTCTAGAACCACAGATACGCAGTATTTT.

This rearrangement joins TRBV6-5 to TRBJ2-7; perhaps TRBD2 as D (6 bases). CDR1 and CDR2 (germline): MNHEY, SVGAGI. CDR3 size: 14 residues. V lost 6 bases to trimming and J lost 6 bases, with 18 bases between them. The CDR3 nucleotides read TGTGCCAGCAGCGGCAGCGGGCGTGTTTCCGAGCAGTACTTC. This codes for CASSGSGRVSEQYF.

This clone was recorded only once. The chain carries TRBV28 and TRBJ2-5; D is ambiguous. The germline V and J ends were trimmed by 1 base and 5 bases, with 11 bases remaining between them. Germline lookup yields CDR1 MDHEN and CDR2 SYDVKM. There are 14 residues in the CDR3. As DNA, the CDR3 is TGTGCCAGCAGTTTATCATCGTTGGAGGAGACCCAGTACTTC. Encoded protein: CASSLSSLEETQYF.

The CDR3 DNA reads as TGTGCCTGGGGGGCACAAGAGACCCAGTACTTC. Its translation is CAWGAQETQYF. The chain recombines TRBV30 with TRBJ2-5; weak D call: TRBD1 (5 bases). In germline, CDR1 is GTSNPN, CDR2 SVGIG (reference sequence). This CDR3 has 11 amino acids. The V end was cut by 5 bases, the J end by 2 bases, with 6 bases between.

This chain's CDR3 is CASSSYRGMNTEAFF. Written as DNA, the CDR3 is TGTGCCAGCAGCTCATACAGGGGCATGAACACTGAAGCTTTCTTT. The chain recombines TRBV7-6 with TRBJ1-1; 7 bases are a match to TRBD1. The CDR3 sequence is 15 residues long. J lost 0 bases, V lost 4 bases, and 5 bases had no gene match. Germline CDR1 is SGHVS and CDR2 is FNYEAQ.

This clone was seen once. The chain has TRBV30 and TRBJ1-5; 9 nucleotides match TRBD1. This CDR3 is 15 amino acids long. V was clipped by 3 bases and J by 5 bases; unmatched bases: 8. Germline lookup yields CDR1 GTSNPN and CDR2 SVGIG (reference sequence). Written as DNA, the CDR3 is TGTGCCTGGAGAGTAAAGACAGGGGGATATCAGCCCCAGCATTTT. The encoded protein is CAWRVKTGGYQPQHF.

J is TRBJ2-1 and V is TRBV18; D is unresolved. Per germline, CDR1 KGHSH and CDR2 LQKENI. The CDR3 is 13 amino acids. The V and J ends lost 1 base and 4 bases respectively, with 5 bases between them. CDR3 amino acids: CASSPLGYNEQFF. CDR3 nucleotides: TGTGCCAGCTCACCACTTGGGTACAATGAGCAGTTCTTC.

This chain joins TRBV30 and TRBJ1-1; D ambiguous. Trimming pared 2 bases from V and 0 bases from J, leaving 7 bases between. The CDR3 sequence is 13 residues long. Looked up from germline, CDR1 is GTSNPN and CDR2 is SVGIG (reference sequence). CDR3 nucleotide sequence: TGTGCCTGGAGTCTTCTTCTGAACACTGAAGCTTTCTTT. This codes for CAWSLLLNTEAFF. Drawing the rest from reference TRBV30 and TRBJ1-1, the complete variable domain is SQTIHQWPATLVQPVGSPLSLECTVEGTSNPNLYWYRQAAGRGLQLLFYSVGIGQISSEVPQNLSASRPQDRQFILSSKKLLLSDSGFYLCAWSLLLNTEAFFGQGTRLTVV.

V usage is TRBV18 and J usage is TRBJ1-1; 7 bases are shared with TRBD1. J was trimmed by 0 bases and V by 0 bases; bases with no gene match: 4. The CDR3 extends over 16 amino acids. Germline-derived CDR1 and CDR2 are KGHSH and LQKENI. This CDR3 reads CASSPPIGTVNTEAFF. DNA for the CDR3: TGTGCCAGCTCACCACCGATTGGGACAGTGAACACTGAAGCTTTCTTT.

This chain joins TRBV28 and TRBJ1-3; D unresolved. V was shortened by 10 bases and J by 0 bases, with 16 bases between the two germline ends. CDR3 length: 15 amino acids. Germline loops: CDR1 MDHEN, CDR2 SYDVKM. CDR3 amino acids: CATYGPLSSGNTIYF. In nucleotides, the CDR3 is TGTGCCACTTATGGGCCGCTCAGCTCTGGAAACACCATATATTTT.

The chain joins TRBV6-6 to TRBJ1-5, with TRBD1 matching 9 bases. V lost 5 bases, J lost 7 bases, and 15 bases stayed unmatched. From germline, CDR1 is MNHNY and CDR2 SVGAGI (reference sequence). There are 17 residues in the CDR3. This CDR3 reads CASSPGRTGTGNQPQHF. CDR3 nucleotide sequence: TGTGCCAGCAGTCCTGGGAGAACCGGGACAGGGAACCAGCCCCAGCATTTT.